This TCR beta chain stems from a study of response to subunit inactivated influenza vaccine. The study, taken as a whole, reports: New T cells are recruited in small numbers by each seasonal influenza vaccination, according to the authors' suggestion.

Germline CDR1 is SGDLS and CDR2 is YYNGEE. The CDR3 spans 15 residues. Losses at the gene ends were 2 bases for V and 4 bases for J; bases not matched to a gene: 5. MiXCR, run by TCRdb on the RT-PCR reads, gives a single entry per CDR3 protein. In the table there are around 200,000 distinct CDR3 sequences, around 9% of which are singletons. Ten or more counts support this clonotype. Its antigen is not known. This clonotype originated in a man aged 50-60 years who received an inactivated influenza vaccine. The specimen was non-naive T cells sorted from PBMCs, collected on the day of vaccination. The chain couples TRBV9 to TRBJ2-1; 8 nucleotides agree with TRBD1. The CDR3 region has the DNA TGTGCCAGCAGCGTCCGACAGGGGTCGTACAATGAGCAGTTCTTC. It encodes CASSVRQGSYNEQFF.